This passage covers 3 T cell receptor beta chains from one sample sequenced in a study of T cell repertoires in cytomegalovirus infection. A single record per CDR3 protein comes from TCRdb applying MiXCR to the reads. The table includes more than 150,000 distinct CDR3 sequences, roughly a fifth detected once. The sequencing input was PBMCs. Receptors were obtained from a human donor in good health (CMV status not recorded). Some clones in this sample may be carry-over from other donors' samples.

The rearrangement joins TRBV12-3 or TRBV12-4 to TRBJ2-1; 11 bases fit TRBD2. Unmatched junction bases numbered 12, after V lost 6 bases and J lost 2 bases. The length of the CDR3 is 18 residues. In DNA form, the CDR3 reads TGTGCCAGCAGCAAACCTACTAGCGGGGGCGTCACCTACAATGAGCAGTTCTTC. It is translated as CASSKPTSGGVTYNEQFF.

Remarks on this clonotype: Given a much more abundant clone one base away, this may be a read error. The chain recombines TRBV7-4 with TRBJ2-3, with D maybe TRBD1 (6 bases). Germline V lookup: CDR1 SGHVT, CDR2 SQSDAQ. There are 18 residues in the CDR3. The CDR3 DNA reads TGTGCCAGCAGCATAAGACGAACAGGGATCCGAAGCACAGATATGCAGTATTTT. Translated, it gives CASSIRRTGIRSTDMQYF. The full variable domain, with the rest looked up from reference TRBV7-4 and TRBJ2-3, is GAGVSQSPRYKVAKRGRDVALRCDSISGHVTLYWYRQTLGQGSEVLTYSQSDAQRDKSGRPSGRFSAERPERSVSTLKIQRTEQGDSAVYLCASSIRRTGIRSTDMQYFGPGTRLTVL.

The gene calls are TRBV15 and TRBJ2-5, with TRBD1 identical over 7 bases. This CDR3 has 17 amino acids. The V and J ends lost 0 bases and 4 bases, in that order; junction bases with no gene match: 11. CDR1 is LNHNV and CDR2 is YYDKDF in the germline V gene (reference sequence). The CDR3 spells CATSRDSTGVNGETQYF. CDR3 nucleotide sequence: TGTGCCACCAGCAGAGATAGTACAGGGGTAAACGGAGAGACCCAGTACTTC. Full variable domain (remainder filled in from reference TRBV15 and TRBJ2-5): DAMVIQNPRYQVTQFGKPVTLSCSQTLNHNVMYWYQQKSSQAPKLLFHYYDKDFNNEADTPDNFQSRRPNTSFCFLDIRSPGLGDTAMYLCATSRDSTGVNGETQYFGPGTRLLVL.